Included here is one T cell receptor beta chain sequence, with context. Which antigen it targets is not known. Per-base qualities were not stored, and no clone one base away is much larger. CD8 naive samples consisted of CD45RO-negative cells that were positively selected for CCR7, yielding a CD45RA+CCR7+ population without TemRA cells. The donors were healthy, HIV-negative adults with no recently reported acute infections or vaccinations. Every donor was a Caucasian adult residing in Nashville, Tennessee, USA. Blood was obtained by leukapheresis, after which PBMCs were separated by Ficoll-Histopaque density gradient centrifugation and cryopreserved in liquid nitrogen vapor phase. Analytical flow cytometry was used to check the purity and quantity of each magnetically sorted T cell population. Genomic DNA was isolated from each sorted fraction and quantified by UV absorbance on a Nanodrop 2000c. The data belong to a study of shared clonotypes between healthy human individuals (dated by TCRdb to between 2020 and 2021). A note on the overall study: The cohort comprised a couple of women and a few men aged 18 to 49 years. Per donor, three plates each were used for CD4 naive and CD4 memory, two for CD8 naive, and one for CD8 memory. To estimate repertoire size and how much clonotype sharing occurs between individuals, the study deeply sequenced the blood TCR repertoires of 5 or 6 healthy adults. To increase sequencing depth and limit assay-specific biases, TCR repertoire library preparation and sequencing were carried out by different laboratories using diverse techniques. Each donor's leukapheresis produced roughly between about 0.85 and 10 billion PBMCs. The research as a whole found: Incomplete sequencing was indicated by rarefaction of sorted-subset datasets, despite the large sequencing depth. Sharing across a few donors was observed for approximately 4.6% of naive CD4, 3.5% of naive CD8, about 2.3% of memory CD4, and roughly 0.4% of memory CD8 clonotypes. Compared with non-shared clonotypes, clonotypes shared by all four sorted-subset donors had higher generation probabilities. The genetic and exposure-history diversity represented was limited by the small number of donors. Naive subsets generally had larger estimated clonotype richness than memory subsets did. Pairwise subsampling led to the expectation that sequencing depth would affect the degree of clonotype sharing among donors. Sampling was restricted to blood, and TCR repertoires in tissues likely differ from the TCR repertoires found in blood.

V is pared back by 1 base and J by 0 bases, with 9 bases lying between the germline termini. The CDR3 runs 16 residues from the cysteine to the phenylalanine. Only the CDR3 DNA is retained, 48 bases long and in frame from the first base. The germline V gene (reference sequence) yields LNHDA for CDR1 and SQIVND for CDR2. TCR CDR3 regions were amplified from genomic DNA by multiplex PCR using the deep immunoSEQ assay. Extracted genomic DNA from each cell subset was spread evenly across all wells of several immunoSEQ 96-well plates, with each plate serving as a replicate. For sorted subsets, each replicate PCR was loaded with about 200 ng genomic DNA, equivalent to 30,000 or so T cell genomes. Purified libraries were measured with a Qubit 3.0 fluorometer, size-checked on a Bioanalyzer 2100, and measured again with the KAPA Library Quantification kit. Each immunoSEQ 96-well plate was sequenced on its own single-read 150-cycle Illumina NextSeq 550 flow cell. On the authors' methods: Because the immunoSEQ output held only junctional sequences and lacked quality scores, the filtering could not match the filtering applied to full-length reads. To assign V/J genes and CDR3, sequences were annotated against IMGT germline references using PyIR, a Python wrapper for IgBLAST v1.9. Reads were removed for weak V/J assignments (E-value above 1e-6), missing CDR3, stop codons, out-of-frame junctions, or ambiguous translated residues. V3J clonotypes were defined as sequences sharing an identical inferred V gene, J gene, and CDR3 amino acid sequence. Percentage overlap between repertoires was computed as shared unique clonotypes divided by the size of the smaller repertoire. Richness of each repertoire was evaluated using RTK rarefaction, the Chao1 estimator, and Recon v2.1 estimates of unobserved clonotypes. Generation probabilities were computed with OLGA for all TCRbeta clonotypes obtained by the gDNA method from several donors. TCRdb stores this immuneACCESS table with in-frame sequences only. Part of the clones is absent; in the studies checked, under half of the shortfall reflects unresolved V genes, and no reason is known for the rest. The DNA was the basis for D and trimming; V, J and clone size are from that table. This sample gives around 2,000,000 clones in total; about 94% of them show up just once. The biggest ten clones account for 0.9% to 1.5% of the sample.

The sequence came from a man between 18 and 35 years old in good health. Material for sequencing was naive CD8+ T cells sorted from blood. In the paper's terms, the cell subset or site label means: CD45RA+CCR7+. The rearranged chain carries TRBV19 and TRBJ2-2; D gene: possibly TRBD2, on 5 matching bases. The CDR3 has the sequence CASSIAKGANTGELFF. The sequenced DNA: TGTGCCAGTAGTATAGCGAAGGGAGCGAACACCGGGGAGCTGTTTTTT.